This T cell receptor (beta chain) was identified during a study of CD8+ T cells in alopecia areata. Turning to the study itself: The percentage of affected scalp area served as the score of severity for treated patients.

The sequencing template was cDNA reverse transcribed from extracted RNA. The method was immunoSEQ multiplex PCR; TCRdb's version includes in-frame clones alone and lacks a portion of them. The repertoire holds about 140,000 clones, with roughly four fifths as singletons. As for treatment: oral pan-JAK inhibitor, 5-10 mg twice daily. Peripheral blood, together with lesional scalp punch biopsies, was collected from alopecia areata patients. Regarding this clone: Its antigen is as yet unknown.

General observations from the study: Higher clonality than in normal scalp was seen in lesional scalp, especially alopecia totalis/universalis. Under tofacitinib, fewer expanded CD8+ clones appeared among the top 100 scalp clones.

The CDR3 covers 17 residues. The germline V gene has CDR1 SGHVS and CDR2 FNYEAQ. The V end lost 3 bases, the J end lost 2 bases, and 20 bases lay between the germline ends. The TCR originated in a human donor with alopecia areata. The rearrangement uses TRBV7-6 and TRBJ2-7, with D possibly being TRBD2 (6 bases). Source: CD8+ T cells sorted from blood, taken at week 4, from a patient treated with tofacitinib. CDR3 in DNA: TGTGCCAGCAGCTTCCTCCCCCCGGGCAGGGAGGCCTACGAGCAGTACTTC. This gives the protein CASSFLPPGREAYEQYF.